This T cell receptor beta chain emerged from a study of cytomegalovirus exposure and HLA in healthy donors. Study observations and caveats: The number of N-insertions in an Asian-associated ancestry cluster was reportedly below the 666-donor mean in a later analysis.

CDR1 and CDR2 from the germline V gene are LNHDA and SQIVND (reference sequence). V was clipped by 1 base and J by 6 bases, with 9 bases between them. This CDR3 comprises 13 residues. The PCR had 60 Vbeta and 13 Jbeta primers. Repertoires were generated with immunoSEQ multiplex PCR, while TCRdb's copy carries only in-frame clones and drops some. The data show approximately 160,000 clones, more than 60% seen once. In this sample, this clone turned up once. The antigen is undetermined. The sequence derives from a woman between 40 and 50 years old in good health and CMV-seropositive. Sequenced: PBMCs. The J gene is TRBJ1-1, the V gene TRBV19; D is ambiguous. Here the CDR3 DNA reads TGTGCCAGTAGTATAGGCGGGTTCTCTGAAGCTTTCTTT. This codes for CASSIGGFSEAFF.